The clone carrying this T cell receptor (beta chain) was counted only a few times. This sample was taken from a study of response to subunit inactivated influenza vaccine. Germline V lookup: CDR1 DFQATT, CDR2 SNEGSKA (reference sequence). This CDR3 is 16 amino acids long. The J segment lost 5 bases and the V segment lost 0 bases, leaving 10 bases of the junction unmatched. A single record per CDR3 protein comes from TCRdb applying MiXCR to the RT-PCR reads. The table lists just under 550,000 distinct CDR3 sequences, roughly 25% of them singletons. This sample also appeared in a second study, on T cells expressing NK-cell markers. That study reports: TCR beta cDNA was generated via 5'RACE template switching incorporating UMIs. Whether expanded NKG2C+ T cell clones recognized HCMV stayed uncertain.

This chain joins TRBV20-1 and TRBJ2-5, with 9 positions matching TRBD2. This clonotype was sampled from a man in his fifties or sixties who received an inactivated influenza vaccine. Sequenced material: CD4+ T cells sorted from PBMCs, taken 11 to 12 days after vaccination. The chain's CDR3 is CSARDLRGGARETQYF. As DNA, the CDR3 is TGCAGTGCTAGAGATCTACGCGGGGGGGCCCGGGAGACCCAGTACTTC.